This is a list of T cell receptor beta chains from one sample in a study of radiotherapy plus CTLA-4 blockade in lung cancer. Some clones are missing from TCRdb's copy, which holds only in-frame ones; the method was immunoSEQ multiplex PCR. The sample consists of fewer than 50,000 clones, 70% to 90% of them appearing once. The material was peripheral blood, obtained from a patient treated with radiotherapy plus ipilimumab. These receptors came from a human donor with non-small cell lung cancer whose response to radiotherapy plus ipilimumab could not be evaluated. The CDR3 runs from the conserved cysteine through the conserved F or W. D genes are given only for firm matches. Size is stated for part of the rows, as once, few or many counts, or as a class when the clone is expanded.

size	V	D	J	CDR3	DNA
once	TRBV11-3	NA	TRBJ2-1	CASSPPRVADEQFF	TGTGCCAGCAGCCCCCCCCGGGTAGCGGATGAGCAGTTCTTC
NA	TRBV5-1	NA	TRBJ2-3	CASSGGGSTDTQYF	TGCGCCAGCAGCGGGGGCGGGAGCACAGATACGCAGTATTTT
NA	TRBV5-1	TRBD1	TRBJ2-3	CASSSPDRGHTDTQYF	TGCGCCAGCAGCTCACCAGACAGGGGGCACACAGATACGCAGTATTTT
NA	TRBV28	NA	TRBJ1-2	CASSFRDTYGYTF	TGTGCCAGCAGTTTCCGGGACACCTATGGCTACACCTTC
NA	TRBV5-6	NA	TRBJ1-3	CASSWLGENTIYF	TGTGCCAGCAGCTGGTTGGGAGAAAACACCATATATTTT
NA	TRBV9	TRBD2	TRBJ2-3	CASSVEAGASGDTQYF	TGTGCCAGCAGCGTAGAGGCGGGAGCGTCGGGAGATACGCAGTATTTT
NA	TRBV9	NA	TRBJ1-3	CASSPGQPPSGNTIYF	TGTGCCAGCAGCCCCGGACAGCCACCCTCTGGAAACACCATATATTTT
medium-sized	TRBV5-1	TRBD1	TRBJ1-1	CASSARQGPGTEAFF	TGCGCCAGCAGCGCCCGACAGGGGCCGGGGACTGAAGCTTTCTTT
NA	TRBV15	NA	TRBJ1-2	CATSTLDWQKGYTF	TGTGCCACCAGCACTCTGGACTGGCAAAAAGGCTACACCTTC
NA	TRBV28	TRBD1	TRBJ1-2	CASRAGTGWGYTF	TGTGCCAGCAGAGCCGGGACAGGGTGGGGCTACACCTTC
NA	TRBV7-8	TRBD2	TRBJ2-3	CASSLVRGGTNTQYF	TGTGCCAGCAGCTTAGTTCGGGGGGGCACGAATACGCAGTATTTT
NA	TRBV5-1	NA	TRBJ2-1	CASRNSAGPQFF	TGCGCCAGCCGGAACTCCGCGGGGCCGCAGTTCTTC